This TCR beta chain was identified during a study of cytomegalovirus exposure and HLA in healthy donors. The PCR used 60 Vbeta and 13 Jbeta primers. Repertoires were generated with immunoSEQ multiplex PCR, while TCRdb's copy carries only in-frame clones and drops some. The data contain 140,000 to 150,000 clones, around four fifths of them singletons. The V gene's germline CDR1 is MNHEY and CDR2 SMNVEV (reference sequence). The CDR3 length is 13 residues. V lost 3 bases and J 8 bases, leaving 11 bases between the germline ends. The source material was PBMCs. The gene calls are TRBV27 and TRBJ2-1; D possibly corresponds to TRBD2 (6 bases). This receptor was taken from a male donor in good health and CMV-seronegative. The CDR3 spells CASSFRDSYEQFF. CDR3 nucleotide sequence: TGTGCCAGCAGTTTCCGGGACTCCTATGAGCAGTTCTTC.